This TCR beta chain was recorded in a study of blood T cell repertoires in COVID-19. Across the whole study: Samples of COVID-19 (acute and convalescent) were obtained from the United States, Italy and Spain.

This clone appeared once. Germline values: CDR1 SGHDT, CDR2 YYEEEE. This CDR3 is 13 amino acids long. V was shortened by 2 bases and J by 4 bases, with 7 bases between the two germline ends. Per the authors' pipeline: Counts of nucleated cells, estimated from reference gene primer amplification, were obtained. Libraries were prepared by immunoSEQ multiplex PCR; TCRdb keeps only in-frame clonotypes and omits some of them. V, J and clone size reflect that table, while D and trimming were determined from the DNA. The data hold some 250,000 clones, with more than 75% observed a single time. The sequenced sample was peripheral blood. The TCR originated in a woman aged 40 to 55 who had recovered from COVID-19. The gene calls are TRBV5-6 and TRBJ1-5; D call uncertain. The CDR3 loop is CASSFRGNQPQHF. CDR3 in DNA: TGTGCCAGCAGCTTTCGGGGAAATCAGCCCCAGCATTTT.